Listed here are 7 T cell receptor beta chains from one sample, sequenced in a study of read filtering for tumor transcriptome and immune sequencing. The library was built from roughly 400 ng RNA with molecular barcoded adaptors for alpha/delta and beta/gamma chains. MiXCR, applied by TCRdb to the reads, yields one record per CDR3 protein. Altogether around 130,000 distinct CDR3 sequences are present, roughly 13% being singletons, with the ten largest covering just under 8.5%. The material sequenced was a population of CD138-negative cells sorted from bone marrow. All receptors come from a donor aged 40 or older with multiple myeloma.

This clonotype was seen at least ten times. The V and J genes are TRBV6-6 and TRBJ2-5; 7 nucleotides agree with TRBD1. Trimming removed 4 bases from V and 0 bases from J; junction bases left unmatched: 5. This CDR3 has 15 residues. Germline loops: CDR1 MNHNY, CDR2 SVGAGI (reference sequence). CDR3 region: CASSFPTGNQETQYF. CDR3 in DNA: TGTGCCAGCAGTTTCCCGACAGGGAACCAAGAGACCCAGTACTTC.

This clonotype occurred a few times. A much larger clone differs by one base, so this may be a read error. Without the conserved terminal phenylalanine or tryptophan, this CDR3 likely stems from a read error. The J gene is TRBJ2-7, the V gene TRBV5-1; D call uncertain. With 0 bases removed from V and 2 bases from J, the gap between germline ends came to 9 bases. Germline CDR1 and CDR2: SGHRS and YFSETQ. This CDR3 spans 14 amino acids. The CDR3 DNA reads TGCGCCAGCAGCTTGGGGGCCCGTCCCTACGAGCAGTACCTC. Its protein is CASSLGARPYEQYL.

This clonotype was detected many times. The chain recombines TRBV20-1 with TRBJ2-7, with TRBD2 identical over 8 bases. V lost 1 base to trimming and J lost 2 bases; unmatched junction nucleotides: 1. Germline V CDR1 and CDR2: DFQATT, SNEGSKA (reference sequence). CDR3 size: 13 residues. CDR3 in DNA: TGCAGTGCTAGAGCAGCGGGGGCCTACGAGCAGTACTTC. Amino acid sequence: CSARAAGAYEQYF.

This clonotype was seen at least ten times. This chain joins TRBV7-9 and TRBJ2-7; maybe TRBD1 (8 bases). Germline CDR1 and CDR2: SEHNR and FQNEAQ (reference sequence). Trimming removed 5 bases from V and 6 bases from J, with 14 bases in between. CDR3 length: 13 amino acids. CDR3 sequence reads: CASSKDREGEQYF. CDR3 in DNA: TGTGCCAGCAGCAAGGACAGGGAGGGCGAGCAGTACTTC.

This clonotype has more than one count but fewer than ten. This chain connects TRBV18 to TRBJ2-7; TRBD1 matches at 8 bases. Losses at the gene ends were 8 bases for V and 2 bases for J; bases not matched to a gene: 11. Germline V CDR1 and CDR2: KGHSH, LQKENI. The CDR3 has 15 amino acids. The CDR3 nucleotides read TGTGCCAGCGCGACCACCCGGACAGGGCCCTACGAGCAGTACTTC. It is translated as CASATTRTGPYEQYF.

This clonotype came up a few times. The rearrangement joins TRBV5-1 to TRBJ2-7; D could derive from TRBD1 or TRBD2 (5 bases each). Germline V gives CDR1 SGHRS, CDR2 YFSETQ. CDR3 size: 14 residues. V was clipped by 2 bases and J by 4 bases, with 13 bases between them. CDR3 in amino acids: CASSLKTGAYEQYF. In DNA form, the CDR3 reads TGCGCCAGCAGCTTAAAGACCGGGGCGTACGAGCAGTACTTC.

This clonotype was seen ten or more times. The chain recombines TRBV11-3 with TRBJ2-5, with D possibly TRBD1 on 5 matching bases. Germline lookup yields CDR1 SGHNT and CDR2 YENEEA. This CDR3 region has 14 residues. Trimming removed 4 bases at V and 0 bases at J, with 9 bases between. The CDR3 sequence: CASSSDSNQETQYF. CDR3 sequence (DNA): TGTGCCAGCAGCTCAGACAGTAACCAAGAGACCCAGTACTTC.